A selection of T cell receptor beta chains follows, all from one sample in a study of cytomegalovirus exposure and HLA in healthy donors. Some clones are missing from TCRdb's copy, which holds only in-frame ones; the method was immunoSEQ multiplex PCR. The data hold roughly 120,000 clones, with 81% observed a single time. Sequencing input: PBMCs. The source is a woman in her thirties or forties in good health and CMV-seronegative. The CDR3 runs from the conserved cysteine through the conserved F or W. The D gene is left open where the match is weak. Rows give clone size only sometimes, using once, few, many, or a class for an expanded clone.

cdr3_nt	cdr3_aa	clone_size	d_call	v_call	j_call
TGTGCCAGCAGACGGACATTAAATCAGCCCCAGCATTTT	CASRRTLNQPQHF	-	-	TRBV6-5	TRBJ1-5
TGTGCCAGTAGTTCCCCCCGGACTAGCGGGAAAGAGACCCAGTACTTC	CASSSPRTSGKETQYF	-	TRBD2	TRBV19	TRBJ2-5
TGTGCCAGCTCACCGAGACAGGGGTGGACTACGGACACCGGGGAGCTGTTTTTT	CASSPRQGWTTDTGELFF	-	TRBD1	TRBV18	TRBJ2-2
TGTGCCAGCAGTTCCCGGGACACATCTGCCGGCTACACCTTC	CASSSRDTSAGYTF	-	-	TRBV6-6	TRBJ1-2
TGTGCCAGCAGCCATGCGATCCGGGACAGTAGTAGTGAGCAGTTCTTC	CASSHAIRDSSSEQFF	-	TRBD1	TRBV4-2	TRBJ2-1
TGTGCCAGCAGCTTAAGGACCAGGACTAGCGCTAATGAGCAGTTCTTC	CASSLRTRTSANEQFF	-	TRBD2	TRBV7-2	TRBJ2-1
TGTGCCAGCTCACCGCAGGGGGTCAGTGAAGCTTTCTTT	CASSPQGVSEAFF	-	TRBD1	TRBV18	TRBJ1-1
TGTGCCAGCAGTACTAACCCCGGGACAGGGGGTCGCAATCAGCCCCAGCATTTT	CASSTNPGTGGRNQPQHF	-	TRBD1	TRBV28	TRBJ1-5
TGTGCCAGCACCCTTGAGTTTAACTATGGCTACACCTTC	CASTLEFNYGYTF	few	-	TRBV7-9	TRBJ1-2
TGTGCCAGTAGTTATGCTAGCCGAAATACCTACGAGCAGTACTTC	CASSYASRNTYEQYF	-	-	TRBV19	TRBJ2-7